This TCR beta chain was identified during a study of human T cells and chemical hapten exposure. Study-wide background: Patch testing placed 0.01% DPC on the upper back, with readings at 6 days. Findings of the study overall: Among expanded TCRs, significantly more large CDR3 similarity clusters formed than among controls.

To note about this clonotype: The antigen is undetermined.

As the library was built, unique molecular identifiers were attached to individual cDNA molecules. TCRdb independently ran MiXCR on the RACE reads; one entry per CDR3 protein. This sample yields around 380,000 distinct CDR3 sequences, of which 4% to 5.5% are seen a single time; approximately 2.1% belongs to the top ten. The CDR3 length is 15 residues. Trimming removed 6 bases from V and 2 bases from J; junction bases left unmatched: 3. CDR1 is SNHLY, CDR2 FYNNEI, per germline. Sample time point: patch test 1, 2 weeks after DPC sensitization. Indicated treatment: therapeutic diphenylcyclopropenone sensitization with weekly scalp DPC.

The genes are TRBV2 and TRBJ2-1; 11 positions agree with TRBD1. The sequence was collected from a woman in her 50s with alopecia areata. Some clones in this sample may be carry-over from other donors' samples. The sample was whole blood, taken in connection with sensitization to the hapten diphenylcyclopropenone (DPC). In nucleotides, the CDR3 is TGTGCCAGCAGGGGGGACAGGGGGACCTACAATGAGCAGTTCTTC. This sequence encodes CASRGDRGTYNEQFF. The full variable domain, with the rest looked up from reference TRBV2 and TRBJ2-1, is EPEVTQTPSHQVTQMGQEVILRCVPISNHLYFYWYRQILGQKVEFLVSFYNNEISEKSEIFDDQFSVERPDGSNFTLKIRSTKLEDSAMYFCASRGDRGTYNEQFFGPGTRLTVL.